The next 9 T cell receptor beta chains were all read from a single sample in a study of PD-L1 blockade in urothelial cancer. TCRdb's copy holds only in-frame clones and misses some; the assay was immunoSEQ multiplex PCR. Of 85,000 to 90,000 clones in the sample, more than 80% were seen once. Time point described: pretreatment peripheral blood. Sample: PBMCs, taken around atezolizumab (anti-PD-L1) treatment. These receptors all come from a woman of 80 years or more with urothelial cancer.

This clone was counted once. The CDR3, as DNA: TGTGCCAGCAGTTTAAAGGGGGCGGGGGGTCAGCCCCAGCATTTT. The encoded protein is CASSLKGAGGQPQHF. The chain uses TRBV27 and TRBJ1-5; 7 bases are a match to TRBD1. CDR3 size: 15 residues. Germline CDR1 reads MNHEY; CDR2 reads SMNVEV (reference sequence). The J segment lost 6 bases and the V segment lost 2 bases, leaving 7 bases of the junction unmatched.

The chain has TRBV18 and TRBJ2-7; TRBD2 matches 8 bases. Germline V gene data show CDR1 as KGHSH and CDR2 as LQKENI. The CDR3 extends over 20 amino acids. V lost 0 bases and J lost 0; bases outside the gene matches: 16. CDR3 sequence: CASSPPMDDSGIYSSYEQYF. The CDR3 DNA reads TGTGCCAGCTCACCACCGATGGACGATAGCGGGATATATAGCTCCTACGAGCAGTACTTC.

With regard to this clone: A read error may account for a junction end that differs from germline. V and J are TRBV7-2 and TRBJ2-1; 9 bases fit TRBD2. The length of the CDR3 is 16 residues. Per the germline V gene, CDR1 is SGHTA and CDR2 is FQGNSA. CDR3 region: CASTLSGGLSYNEQFF. The CDR3 nucleotides read TGTGCCAGCACCTTAAGCGGGGGGCTTTCCTACAATGAGCAGTTCTTC.

CDR3 sequence (DNA): TGTGCCAGCAGTTTGGCCCCGGCGGTGTGGCCCCAGCATTTT. This encodes CASSLAPAVWPQHF. The V gene is TRBV6-5, the J gene TRBJ1-5; D gene ambiguous. Germline V gene sequence: CDR1 MNHEY, CDR2 SVGAGI. Trimming removed 4 bases at V and 9 bases at J, with 16 bases between. The CDR3 extends over 14 amino acids.

The chain couples TRBV2 to TRBJ1-2; D ambiguous. This CDR3 has 16 residues. The germline V gene has CDR1 SNHLY and CDR2 FYNNEI. The germline V and J ends were trimmed by 2 bases and 3 bases, with 16 bases remaining between them. This chain's CDR3 is CASSEQAMTRDYGYTF. CDR3 in DNA: TGTGCCAGCAGTGAACAGGCCATGACCAGAGACTATGGCTACACCTTC.

The genes are TRBV28 and TRBJ1-2; D ambiguous. Trimming shortened V by 4 bases and J by 3 bases, and 6 bases separated the two germline ends. The CDR3 runs to 12 residues. The germline V gene encodes CDR1 MDHEN and CDR2 SYDVKM. The CDR3 spells CASSYSDYGYTF. As DNA, the CDR3 is TGTGCCAGCAGTTATAGTGACTATGGCTACACCTTC.

This chain connects TRBV10-1 to TRBJ1-5; TRBD1 matches 9 bases. This CDR3 is 15 amino acids long. Trimming removed 2 bases from V and 3 bases from J; junction bases left unmatched: 2. Germline CDR1 and CDR2: WNHNN and SYGVQD (reference sequence). The CDR3 sequence is CASSEGTGINQPQHF. In DNA, the CDR3 is TGCGCCAGCAGTGAGGGGACAGGGATCAATCAGCCCCAGCATTTT.

V gene TRBV14 combines with J gene TRBJ2-2; D is unresolved. In germline, CDR1 is SGHDN, CDR2 FVKESK. The CDR3 is made up of 13 amino acids. Trimming took off 4 bases at V and 8 bases at J, with 11 bases between the two ends. The CDR3 is CASSRHGRGELFF. CDR3 DNA sequence: TGTGCCAGCAGCCGTCACGGTCGTGGGGAGCTGTTTTTT.

The V and J genes are TRBV18 and TRBJ1-5, with 8 bases matching TRBD1. The CDR3 is made up of 16 amino acids. V shed 3 bases, J shed 5 bases, and the junction held 9 bases outside the gene matches. Germline CDR1 reads KGHSH; CDR2 reads LQKENI. The CDR3 DNA follows: TGTGCCAGCTCACCTTTACAGGGGGGGACAGATCAGCCCCAGCATTTT. Protein: CASSPLQGGTDQPQHF.